These T cell receptor beta chains were read from a single sample in a study of technical replicates of blood from four donors. Only in-frame clones appear in the TCRdb table, and some are missing; sequencing was by immunoSEQ multiplex PCR. The data contain about 93,000 clones, roughly 96% of them singletons. Sample: T cells isolated from PBMCs. These receptors all come from a human donor in good health. The CDR3 runs from the conserved cysteine through the conserved F or W. Where a row states a size, it is once, few, many or the class of an expanded clone; other rows omit it.

TRBV5-1	few	TRBJ1-5	CASSLDRERPQHF
TRBV14	.	TRBJ2-1	CASSQEGRRSGTFF
TRBV5-1	.	TRBJ1-1	CASSLGDRGFPNTEAFF
TRBV29-1	.	TRBJ1-2	CSVEGRDRASNNYGYTF
TRBV19	.	TRBJ2-2	CASRLLAGGYTGELFF
TRBV10-3	.	TRBJ2-3	CAIYSGLRTDTQYF
TRBV5-1	.	TRBJ2-7	CASSSYSYEQYF
TRBV7-9	.	TRBJ2-5	CASSYPWGEETQYF
TRBV28	.	TRBJ2-7	CASSFRAGAISSYEQYF
TRBV19	.	TRBJ2-5	CASSMAPLAAAGETQYF
TRBV30	.	TRBJ2-5	CAWSPAGTVQETQYF
TRBV19	once	TRBJ2-7	CASSVRDRLYEQYF
TRBV28	.	TRBJ2-1	CASIFTGPSGNFSYNEQFF
TRBV5-4	.	TRBJ1-3	CASSPTGGSGNTIYF
TRBV7-8	.	TRBJ1-5	CASSPGTGAQPQHF
TRBV2	.	TRBJ1-1	CASSGTGGVNTEAFF
TRBV6-5	.	TRBJ1-3	CASSHDINGNTIYF
TRBV19	.	TRBJ1-4	CATSPGGFEKLFF
TRBV7-6	.	TRBJ2-6	CASSPADRHSGANVLTF
TRBV6-5	.	TRBJ2-2	CASRRTAGELFF
TRBV7-2	.	TRBJ1-1	CASTTAAGAPPSTEAFF
TRBV19	.	TRBJ2-1	CASSIISGREQFF
TRBV30	.	TRBJ1-1	CACSLGGGNTEAFF
TRBV11-2	once	TRBJ2-7	CASSRGRVGRTGAYEQYF
TRBV4-2	.	TRBJ2-3	CASSRGGGTDTQYF
TRBV27	.	TRBJ2-7	CASSPPPDRVYEQYF
TRBV5-4	.	TRBJ2-7	CASSPGLFTYEQYF
TRBV28	.	TRBJ2-1	CASSPYNEQFF
TRBV4-2	.	TRBJ2-7	CASSQDRSMGLHSYEQYF
TRBV2	.	TRBJ2-7	CASSRDRETYEQYF
TRBV29-1	.	TRBJ2-5	CSVGYMYQETQYF
TRBV9	.	TRBJ2-2	CASSVAGGSTGELFF
TRBV6-1	.	TRBJ1-4	CASSEPGPGVF
TRBV7-9	.	TRBJ2-4	CASSSLTDRDGGKNIQYF
TRBV7-9	.	TRBJ2-5	CASSLVGRQETQYF
TRBV7-9	.	TRBJ2-2	CASSWGVAGSNTGELFF
TRBV18	.	TRBJ1-3	CASSPEGLRGNTIYF
TRBV14	.	TRBJ2-1	CASSHGLAGANNEQFF
TRBV2	.	TRBJ2-4	CASRGQTTKNIQYF
TRBV28	.	TRBJ2-2	CASSFLGTGNTGELFF
TRBV30	.	TRBJ2-5	CAWSYGQETQYF
TRBV6-5	.	TRBJ2-1	CASSRQGKRNEQFF
TRBV4-1	.	TRBJ1-2	CASSQDAQGYGYTF
TRBV30	.	TRBJ2-1	CAWSGRGGNEQFF
TRBV11-3	.	TRBJ2-7	CASSPGASGLYSYEQYF
TRBV6-1	.	TRBJ2-2	CLVGGNTGELFF
TRBV5-8	once	TRBJ2-2	CASSLAFPGAGAGYTGELFF
TRBV10-2	.	TRBJ2-1	CASLVQNSYNEQFF
TRBV27	.	TRBJ2-1	CASSLRVRSGGANEQFF
TRBV7-8	once	TRBJ2-5	CASSLASGQETQYF
TRBV28	.	TRBJ1-2	CASSLRSFYGTGLLYTF
TRBV13	.	TRBJ2-5	CASSSRQGQETQYF